The clone carrying this T cell receptor (beta chain) has ten or more counts. This sample was included in a study of metastatic and nonmetastatic thyroid tumors. Treatment of any kind had been given to no patient before thyroid surgery. The V gene's germline CDR1 is WSHSY and CDR2 SAAADI. V was clipped by 3 bases and J by 4 bases, with 15 bases between them. This CDR3 is 15 amino acids long. TCRdb re-clonotyped the PCR reads via MiXCR. Among approximately 20,000 clones, 16% were seen once, and the ten largest hold roughly 18%. What was sequenced was blood. The chain links TRBV10-2 to TRBJ2-5, with D perhaps assigned TRBD1 or TRBD2 (6 bases each). This receptor was identified in a male donor with papillary thyroid cancer or a benign thyroid nodule (not recorded which). Some clones in this sample may be carry-over from other donors' samples. The CDR3 DNA sequence: TGCGCCAGCAGTGATAGGGGGGTTAATAGAGAGACCCAGTACTTC. Translated, it gives CASSDRGVNRETQYF.